Listed here are 16 T cell receptor beta chains from one sample, sequenced in a study of identical twins. MiXCR, applied by TCRdb to the 5' RACE reads, yields one record per CDR3 protein. Found here are 200,000 to 250,000 distinct CDR3 sequences, 7.5% of them singletons; the top ten hold less than 2%. The same specimen was also included in a second study, on yellow fever vaccine responses in identical twins.

Sequencing input: memory (CD45RO+) T cells sorted from blood. All receptors come from a woman aged 18-29 years in good health.

The V gene is TRBV4-1, the J gene TRBJ1-2; D is ambiguous. Trimming took off 0 bases at V and 4 bases at J, with 9 bases between the two ends. The CDR3 consists of 14 residues. The V gene's germline CDR1 is MGHRA and CDR2 YSYEKL. The CDR3 DNA sequence: TGCGCCAGCAGCCAAGAGAGGCAGATCTATGGCTACACCTTC. Protein sequence: CASSQERQIYGYTF.

The J gene is TRBJ2-7, the V gene TRBV20-1; 8 positions match TRBD1. In germline, CDR1 is DFQATT, CDR2 SNEGSKA (reference sequence). This CDR3 has 12 residues. Unmatched junction bases numbered 7, after V lost 6 bases and J lost 6 bases. The DNA for the CDR3 is TGCAGTGCGCCGGACAGGGCAGGCGAGCAGTACTTC. The encoded protein is CSAPDRAGEQYF.

This clonotype has a handful of counts. The chain combines TRBV3-1 with TRBJ2-5; 9 nucleotides match TRBD1. This CDR3 comprises 14 residues. Germline assignment: CDR1 LGHDT and CDR2 YNNKEL (reference sequence). After removal of 3 bases from V and 4 bases from J, the junction contained 3 bases not matched to a gene. CDR3 sequence reads: CASSQGTGTETQYF. CDR3 in DNA: TGTGCCAGCAGCCAGGGGACAGGGACAGAGACCCAGTACTTC.

At least ten counts were recorded for this clonotype. This sequence joins TRBV28 and TRBJ1-5; 9 positions agree with TRBD1. The ends lost 6 bases at V and 7 bases at J; junction bases unmatched: 7. The CDR3 sequence is 14 residues long. Germline CDR1 MDHEN, CDR2 SYDVKM. In DNA, the CDR3 is TGTGCCAGCAGGTACAGGGGGCCTGGGCAGCCCCAGCATTTT. Protein sequence: CASRYRGPGQPQHF.

Here the CDR3 DNA reads TGTGCCAGCAGCGTAGGAGTGTCAGATACGCAGTATTTT. This encodes CASSVGVSDTQYF. The rearrangement joins TRBV9 to TRBJ2-3; D is undetermined. Trimming pared 0 bases from V and 4 bases from J, leaving 6 bases between. The CDR3 consists of 13 residues. Germline-derived CDR1 and CDR2 are SGDLS and YYNGEE.

This clonotype was observed at least ten times. The chain is built from TRBV7-2 and TRBJ2-7; 13 nucleotides agree with TRBD2. The germline CDR1 and CDR2 sequences are SGHTA and FQGNSA. Unmatched junction bases numbered 1, after V lost 5 bases and J lost 0 bases. The CDR3 length is 15 residues. For the CDR3, the DNA is TGTGCCAGCAGCCGGACTAGCGGGAGCTCCTACGAGCAGTACTTC. This gives the protein CASSRTSGSSYEQYF.

The chain has TRBV10-3 and TRBJ2-3; 10 bases map to TRBD2. The ends lost 6 bases at V and 4 bases at J; junction bases unmatched: 4. Germline CDR1 reads ENHRY; CDR2 reads SYGVKD. The CDR3 length is 14 residues. For the CDR3, the DNA is TGTGCCATCAGCGATCTAGCGGGAGCAGATACGCAGTATTTT. Translation: CAISDLAGADTQYF.

The chain has TRBV2 and TRBJ2-7; unclear D gene. The V end lost 1 base, the J end lost 6 bases, and 10 bases lay between the germline ends. CDR1 and CDR2 (germline): SNHLY, FYNNEI. CDR3 length: 13 amino acids. The CDR3 loop is CASSEDLSSEQYF. The CDR3 bases are TGTGCCAGCAGTGAAGATTTAAGCTCCGAGCAGTACTTC. Together with reference TRBV2 and TRBJ2-7, the CDR3 gives the full variable domain: EPEVTQTPSHQVTQMGQEVILRCVPISNHLYFYWYRQILGQKVEFLVSFYNNEISEKSEIFDDQFSVERPDGSNFTLKIRSTKLEDSAMYFCASSEDLSSEQYFGPGTRLTVT.

This clonotype was picked up many times. The V gene is TRBV28, the J gene TRBJ2-1, with 15 nucleotides matching TRBD2. Germline V lookup: CDR1 MDHEN, CDR2 SYDVKM. The CDR3 has 15 amino acids. V lost 5 bases to trimming and J lost 12 bases; unmatched junction nucleotides: 8. CDR3 coding DNA: TGTGCCAGCAGTCCCGGGACTAGCGGGAGGATAGGGCAGTTCTTC. It is translated as CASSPGTSGRIGQFF.

This clonotype was observed many times. V is TRBV7-2 and J is TRBJ2-1; 8 nucleotides line up with TRBD2. The CDR3 runs 17 residues. V was pared by 2 bases and J by 6 bases, with 12 bases of the junction left unmatched. Germline loops: CDR1 SGHTA, CDR2 FQGNSA. DNA for the CDR3: TGTGCCAGCAGCTTATACGGGGGGGGGCGCCAGCCCAATGAGCAGTTCTTC. As protein: CASSLYGGGRQPNEQFF.

Of note for this clonotype: A junction boundary mismatches the germline segment, possibly from a read error. J is TRBJ2-2 and V is TRBV5-1, with D tentatively TRBD1 or TRBD2 (5 bases each). CDR1 and CDR2 (germline): SGHRS, YFSETQ. The CDR3 is 15 residues long. The DNA of the CDR3 is TGCGCCAGCAGCTTGGTAGGGGTCCGCACCGGGGAGCTGATTTTT. As protein: CASSLVGVRTGELIF.

This clonotype was found a few times. The V and J genes are TRBV5-6 and TRBJ2-5, with 7 bases aligning to TRBD2. The junction had 16 bases not matched to a gene; V was cut back by 1 base and J by 7 bases. In germline, CDR1 is SGHDT, CDR2 YYEEEE. The CDR3 sequence is 17 residues long. The CDR3 protein is CASSLNPTGRALGTQYF. DNA for the CDR3: TGTGCCAGCAGCTTGAACCCCACGGGGAGGGCCCTCGGGACCCAGTACTTC.

The V call is TRBV9, the J call TRBJ2-5, with 10 bases that match TRBD1. The V segment lost 4 bases and the J segment 0 bases; nucleotides outside the gene matches: 6. Germline CDR1 SGDLS, CDR2 YYNGEE. This CDR3 is built from 16 residues. The CDR3 spells CASSPTDRGHQETQYF. DNA of the CDR3: TGTGCCAGCAGCCCCACTGACAGGGGGCACCAAGAGACCCAGTACTTC.

This clonotype was picked up many times. This chain uses TRBV3-1 with TRBJ2-5; D gene uncertain. Between the trimmed V and J ends, which lost 4 bases and 5 bases, there was a span of 8 bases. The CDR3 runs to 12 residues. Germline CDR1 and CDR2: LGHDT and YNNKEL (reference sequence). CDR3 amino acids: CASSRRVETQYF. DNA of the CDR3: TGTGCCAGCAGCCGTAGGGTGGAGACCCAGTACTTC.

There are many counts of this clonotype. The rearrangement links TRBV4-1 to TRBJ2-1; D is uncertain. Between the trimmed V and J ends, which lost 0 bases and 3 bases, there was a span of 12 bases. Germline CDR1 reads MGHRA; CDR2 reads YSYEKL. This CDR3 has 16 amino acids. CDR3 DNA sequence: TGCGCCAGCAGCCAAGATGGGTCGCGACTCTACAATGAGCAGTTCTTC. Its protein product is CASSQDGSRLYNEQFF.

The rearrangement uses TRBV5-1 and TRBJ2-1; D call uncertain. Germline-derived CDR1 and CDR2 are SGHRS and YFSETQ. This CDR3 region has 14 residues. The ends were cut back, 4 bases at V and 4 bases at J, with 12 bases in the middle. Here the CDR3 DNA reads TGCGCCAGCAGCGTTTCGGCGGAATACAATGAGCAGTTCTTC. This encodes CASSVSAEYNEQFF.